Described below is a single T cell receptor (beta chain) sequence and its context. As yet, its antigen is unknown. Method: immunoSEQ multiplex PCR; TCRdb's copy keeps in-frame clones and lacks some. The table has 7,700 or so clones, roughly nine tenths seen once. This record comes from a study of neoadjuvant nivolumab and ipilimumab in lung cancer. About the research overall: Nivolumab 3 mg/kg was given days 1, 15 and 29, plus ipilimumab 1 mg/kg day 1 in combination.

The germline gives CDR1 ENHRY, CDR2 SYGVKD. CDR3 length: 15 residues. Trimming cost V 10 bases and J 3 bases, with 19 bases left between them. Study-wide findings and caveats: TCR clonality did not significantly correlate with pathologic tumor regression. Higher pretherapy blood TCR richness went with higher resected-tumor richness. TCR receptors were sequenced in few samples.

The sequenced sample was tumor tissue, obtained after neoadjuvant nivolumab, alone or with ipilimumab, at or shortly before surgery. This rearrangement joins TRBV10-3 to TRBJ1-5, with a possible D match to TRBD1 (6 bases). This TCR came from an adult with non-small cell lung cancer. Some clones in this sample may be carry-over from other donors' samples. The CDR3 DNA reads as TGTGCCACGAAGGATCTGGACAGACTCAATCAGCCCCAGCATTTT. Amino acid sequence: CATKDLDRLNQPQHF.